This T cell receptor (beta chain) was captured by sequencing in a study of blood T cell repertoires in COVID-19. About the study: Acute and convalescent COVID-19 samples came from the United States, Italy and Spain. The cDNA or gDNA used as material had been derived from T cells, B-cell-depleted T cells, or PBMCs.

The ends lost 4 bases at V and 5 bases at J; junction bases unmatched: 9. Per the germline V gene, CDR1 is SGHDN and CDR2 is FVKESK. There are 15 residues in the CDR3. In Seattle, patients joined the study during active infection and were tracked longitudinally. Original data processing: How many nucleated cells were present was estimated from reference gene primer amplification. The repertoire was sequenced with immunoSEQ multiplex PCR; TCRdb's copy has only in-frame clones and lacks some. V and J calls and clone size are as listed in that table; D and trimming were resolved from the DNA. The sample consists of nearly 300,000 clones, around 84% of them appearing once.

Sample: peripheral blood. The origin of this receptor is a human donor with COVID-19, enrolled during active disease. The donor label of this sample is uncertain. This sequence joins TRBV14 and TRBJ2-7, with 9 bases that match TRBD1. The CDR3 is CASSPTQGAFDEQYF. The CDR3 DNA reads TGTGCCAGCAGCCCGACACAGGGGGCATTCGACGAGCAGTACTTC.